This T cell receptor (beta chain) was captured in a study of blood T cell repertoires in COVID-19. Study-level background: The samples span acute and convalescent COVID-19 from the United States, Italy and Spain. The analysed material was cDNA or gDNA that came from T cells, B-cell-depleted T cells, or PBMCs.

Germline V gene data show CDR1 as SGHTA and CDR2 as FQGTGA. CDR3 length: 13 residues. V dropped 5 bases and J dropped 6 bases, with 14 bases sitting between them. Per the original data handling: Quantification of nucleated cells was approximated via reference gene primer amplification. Assay used: immunoSEQ multiplex PCR; TCRdb lists only in-frame clones, some missing. V and J calls and clone size are those listed in that table; D and trimming were worked out from the DNA. The table has about 250,000 clones, 85% to 90% seen once. Participants, about 18 to 90 years old, spanned about two dozen US areas.

The J gene is TRBJ2-7, the V gene TRBV7-3, with D perhaps TRBD2 (7 bases). The sequence derives from a middle-aged man who had recovered from COVID-19. What was sequenced was PBMCs or T cells enriched from blood (not recorded which). Here the CDR3 DNA reads TGTGCCAGCAGCAGGAACAGGGAGGGCGAGCAGTACTTC. It is translated as CASSRNREGEQYF.